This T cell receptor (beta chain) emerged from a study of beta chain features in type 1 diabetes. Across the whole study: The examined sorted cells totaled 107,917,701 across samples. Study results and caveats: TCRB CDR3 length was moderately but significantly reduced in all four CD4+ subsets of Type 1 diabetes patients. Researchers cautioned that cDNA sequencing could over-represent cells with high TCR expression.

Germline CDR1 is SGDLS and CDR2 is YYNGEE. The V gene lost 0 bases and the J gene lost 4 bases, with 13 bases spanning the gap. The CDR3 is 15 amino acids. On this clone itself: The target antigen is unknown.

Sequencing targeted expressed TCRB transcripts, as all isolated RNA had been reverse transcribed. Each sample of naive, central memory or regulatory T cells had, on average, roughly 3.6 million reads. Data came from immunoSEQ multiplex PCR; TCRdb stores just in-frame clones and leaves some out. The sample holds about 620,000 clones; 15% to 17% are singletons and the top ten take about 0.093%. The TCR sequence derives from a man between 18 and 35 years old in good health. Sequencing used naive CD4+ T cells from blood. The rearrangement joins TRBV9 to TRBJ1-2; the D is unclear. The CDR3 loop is CASSVDERRGYGYTF. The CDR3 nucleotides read TGTGCCAGCAGCGTAGATGAGCGTCGGGGCTATGGCTACACCTTC.